This note documents a single T cell receptor (beta chain) sequence. The data are from a study of blood T cells in healthy people across ages. Germline V gene data show CDR1 as MNHEY and CDR2 as SVGAGI. The CDR3 runs to 15 residues. It was with a sample-barcoded 5' primer and a J-beta primer mix that a second PCR of roughly 7 to 12 cycles was run. TCRdb re-called the 5' RACE reads with MiXCR, one entry per CDR3 protein. This table holds under 800,000 distinct CDR3 sequences, under 25% found once. Around 10 milliliters was the volume of peripheral blood drawn from each donor. Total RNA extraction produced at least 5 micrograms (per sample) for the study.

The V and J genes are TRBV6-5 and TRBJ2-5; the D gene could be TRBD1 or TRBD2 (5 bases each). The better agreement between TRBJ2-1 and the DNA end casts doubt on the J call. The sequence derives from a man aged 65-85 years in good health. The sample comprised blood. The CDR3 region has the DNA TGTGCCAGCAGTTACGGGGACCTAAAACGTGGTGAGCAGTTCTTC. Amino acids: CASSYGDLKRGEQFF.